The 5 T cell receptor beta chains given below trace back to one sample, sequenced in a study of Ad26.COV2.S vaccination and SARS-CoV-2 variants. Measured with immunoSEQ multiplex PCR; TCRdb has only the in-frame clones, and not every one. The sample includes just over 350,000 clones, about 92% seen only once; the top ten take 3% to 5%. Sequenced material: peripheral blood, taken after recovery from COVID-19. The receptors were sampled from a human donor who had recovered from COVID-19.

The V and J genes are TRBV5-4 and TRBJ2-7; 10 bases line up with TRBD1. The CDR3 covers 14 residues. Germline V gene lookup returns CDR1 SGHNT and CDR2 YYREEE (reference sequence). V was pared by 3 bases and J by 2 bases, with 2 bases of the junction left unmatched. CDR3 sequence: CASSWGTGAYEQYF. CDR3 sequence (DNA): TGTGCCAGCAGCTGGGGGACAGGGGCCTACGAGCAGTACTTC. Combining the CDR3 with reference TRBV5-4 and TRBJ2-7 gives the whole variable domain ETGVTQSPTHLIKTRGQQVTLRCSSQSGHNTVSWYQQALGQGPQFIFQYYREEENGRGNFPPRFSGLQFPNYSSELNVNALELDDSALYLCASSWGTGAYEQYFGPGTRLTVT.

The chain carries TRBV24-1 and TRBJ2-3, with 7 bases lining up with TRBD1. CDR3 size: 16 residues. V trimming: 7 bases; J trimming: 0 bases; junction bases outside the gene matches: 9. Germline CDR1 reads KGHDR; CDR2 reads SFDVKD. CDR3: CATSPGQSPSTDTQYF. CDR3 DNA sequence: TGTGCCACCAGCCCGGGACAGAGCCCTAGCACAGATACGCAGTATTTT.

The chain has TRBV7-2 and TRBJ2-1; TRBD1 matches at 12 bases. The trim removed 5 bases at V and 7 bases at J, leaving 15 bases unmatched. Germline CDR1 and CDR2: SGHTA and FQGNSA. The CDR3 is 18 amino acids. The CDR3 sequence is CASSHTGGGTGGKNEQFF. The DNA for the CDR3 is TGTGCCAGCAGCCATACCGGAGGGGGGACAGGGGGCAAAAATGAGCAGTTCTTC.

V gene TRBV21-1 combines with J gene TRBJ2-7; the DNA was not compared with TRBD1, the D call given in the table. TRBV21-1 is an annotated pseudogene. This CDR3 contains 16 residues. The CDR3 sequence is CASSKGRRQGEGEQYF. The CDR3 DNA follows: TGTGCCAGCAGCAAAGGGAGGAGACAGGGGGAGGGCGAGCAGTACTTC.

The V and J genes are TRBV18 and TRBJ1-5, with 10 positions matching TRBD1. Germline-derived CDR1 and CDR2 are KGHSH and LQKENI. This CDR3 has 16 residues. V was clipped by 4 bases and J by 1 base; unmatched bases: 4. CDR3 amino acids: CASSQGTGESNQPQHF. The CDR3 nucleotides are TGTGCCAGCTCACAGGGGACAGGGGAGAGCAATCAGCCCCAGCATTTT.